This TCR beta chain was found in a study of T cells in women clearing cervical HPV infection. V lost 5 bases to trimming and J lost 3 bases; unmatched junction nucleotides: 3. From germline, CDR1 is DFQATT and CDR2 SNEGSKA (reference sequence). This CDR3 is built from 13 residues. The assay was immunoSEQ multiplex PCR, and TCRdb's table has in-frame clones only and misses some. The repertoire table contains roughly 35,000 clones. A remark on this clone: The sequence runs out 3 residues before the end of the CDR3; the remainder is reconstructed from the germline J gene.

Input material: blood buffy coat. The chain links TRBV20-1 to TRBJ1-5; 8 nucleotides agree with TRBD1. The TCR sequence derives from a woman between 18 and 70 years old with a cervical HPV16 infection that either progressed to CIN3+ or cleared (not recorded which). The sequenced part of the CDR3 DNA is TGCAGTGCTTTGGACAGGGCCAATCAGCCC. This gives the protein CSALDRANQP. The complete CDR3 protein is CSALDRANQPQHF.